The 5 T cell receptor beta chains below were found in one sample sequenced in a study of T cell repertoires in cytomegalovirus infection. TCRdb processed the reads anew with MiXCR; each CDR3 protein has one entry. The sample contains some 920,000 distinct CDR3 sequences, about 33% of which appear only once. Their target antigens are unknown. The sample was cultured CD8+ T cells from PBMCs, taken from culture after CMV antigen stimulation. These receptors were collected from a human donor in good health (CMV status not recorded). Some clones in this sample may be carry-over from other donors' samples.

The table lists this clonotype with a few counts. In DNA, the CDR3 is TGTGCCAGCAGACGACTAGCGGTCGACCCAGATACGCAGTATTTT. Translation: CASRRLAVDPDTQYF. The chain joins TRBV7-6 to TRBJ2-3, with TRBD2 matching 9 bases. Trimming took 6 bases from V and 4 from J; bases not matched to a gene: 8. Germline V lookup: CDR1 SGHVS, CDR2 FNYEAQ. The CDR3 consists of 15 residues.

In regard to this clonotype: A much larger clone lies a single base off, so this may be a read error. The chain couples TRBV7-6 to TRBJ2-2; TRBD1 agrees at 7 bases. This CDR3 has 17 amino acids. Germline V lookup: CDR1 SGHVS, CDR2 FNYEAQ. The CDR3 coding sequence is TGTGCCAACAGCCCCGACAGGGCCCCGACGAACACCGGGGAGCTGTTTTTT. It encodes CANSPDRAPTNTGELFF.

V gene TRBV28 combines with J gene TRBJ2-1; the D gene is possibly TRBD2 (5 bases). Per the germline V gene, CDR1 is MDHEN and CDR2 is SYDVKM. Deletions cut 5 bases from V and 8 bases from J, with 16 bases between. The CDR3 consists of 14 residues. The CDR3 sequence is CASSPDALRDEQFF. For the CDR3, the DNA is TGTGCCAGCAGTCCAGACGCTTTGAGGGATGAGCAGTTCTTC.

The CDR3 sequence: CASNLRTDTTQETQYF. In nucleotides, the CDR3 is TGTGCCAGCAATCTCCGGACCGACACTACTCAAGAGACCCAGTACTTC. V usage is TRBV7-6 and J usage is TRBJ2-5, with unresolved D. This CDR3 contains 16 residues. The ends were cut back, 7 bases at V and 2 bases at J, with 20 bases in the middle. CDR1 is SGHVS and CDR2 is FNYEAQ in the germline V gene.

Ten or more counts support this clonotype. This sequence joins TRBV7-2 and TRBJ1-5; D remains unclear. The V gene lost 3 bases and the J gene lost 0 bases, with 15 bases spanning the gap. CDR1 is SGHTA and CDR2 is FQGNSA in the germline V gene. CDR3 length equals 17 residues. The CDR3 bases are TGTGCCAGCAGCTTGGATCACCAGCTTTATAGCAATCAGCCCCAGCATTTT. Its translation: CASSLDHQLYSNQPQHF.